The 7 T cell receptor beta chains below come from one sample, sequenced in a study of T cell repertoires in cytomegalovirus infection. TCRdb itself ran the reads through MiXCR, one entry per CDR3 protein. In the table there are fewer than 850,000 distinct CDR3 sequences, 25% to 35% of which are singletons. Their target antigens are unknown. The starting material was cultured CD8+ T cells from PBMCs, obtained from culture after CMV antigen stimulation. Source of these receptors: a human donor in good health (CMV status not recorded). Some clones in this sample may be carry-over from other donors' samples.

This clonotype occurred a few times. Here the CDR3 reads CASSEVLASNQPQHF. The CDR3 DNA follows: TGTGCCAGCAGTGAAGTATTGGCTAGCAATCAGCCCCAGCATTTT. This chain joins TRBV6-1 and TRBJ1-5; D not certain. Germline V gene sequence: CDR1 MNHNS, CDR2 SASEGT. V lost 1 base, J lost 0 bases, and 7 bases lay in between. The CDR3 extends over 15 amino acids.

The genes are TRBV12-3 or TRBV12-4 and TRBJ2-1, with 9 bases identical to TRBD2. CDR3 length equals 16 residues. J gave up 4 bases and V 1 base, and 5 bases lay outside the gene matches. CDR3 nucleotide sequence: TGTGCCAGCAGTTTAGTTCACAGCGGGGGGTACAATGAGCAGTTCTTC. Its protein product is CASSLVHSGGYNEQFF.

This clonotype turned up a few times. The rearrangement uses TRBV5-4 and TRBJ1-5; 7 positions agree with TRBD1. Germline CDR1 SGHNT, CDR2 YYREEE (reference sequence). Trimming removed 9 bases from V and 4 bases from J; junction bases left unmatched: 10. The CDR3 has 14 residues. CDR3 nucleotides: TGTGCCACCCGACAGGGAGGTTTGAATCAGCCCCAGCATTTT. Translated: CATRQGGLNQPQHF.

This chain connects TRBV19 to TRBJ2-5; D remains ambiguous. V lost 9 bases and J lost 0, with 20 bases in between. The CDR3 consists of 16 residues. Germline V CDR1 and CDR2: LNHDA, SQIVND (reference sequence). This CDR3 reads CASTPTWGRDQETQYF. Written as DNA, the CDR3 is TGTGCCAGCACCCCGACGTGGGGTCGGGACCAAGAGACCCAGTACTTC.

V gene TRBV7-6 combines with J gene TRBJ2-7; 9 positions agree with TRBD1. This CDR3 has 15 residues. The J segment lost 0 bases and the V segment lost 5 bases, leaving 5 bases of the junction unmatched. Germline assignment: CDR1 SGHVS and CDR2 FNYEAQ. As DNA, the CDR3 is TGTGCCAGCAGCAGATGGACAGGGGCCTCCTACGAGCAGTACTTC. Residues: CASSRWTGASYEQYF.

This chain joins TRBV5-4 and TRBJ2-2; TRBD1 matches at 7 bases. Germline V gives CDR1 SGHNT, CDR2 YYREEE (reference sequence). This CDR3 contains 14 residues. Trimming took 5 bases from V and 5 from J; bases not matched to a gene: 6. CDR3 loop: CASRREQGTGELFF. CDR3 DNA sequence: TGTGCCAGCAGGAGGGAACAGGGGACCGGGGAGCTGTTTTTT.

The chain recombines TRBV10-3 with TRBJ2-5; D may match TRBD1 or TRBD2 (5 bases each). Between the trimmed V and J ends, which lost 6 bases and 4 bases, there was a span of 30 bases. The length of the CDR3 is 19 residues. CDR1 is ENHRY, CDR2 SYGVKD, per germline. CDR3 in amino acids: CAIRGRKQIKGQEGETQYF. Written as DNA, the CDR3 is TGTGCCATCAGGGGCAGAAAGCAGATAAAAGGACAAGAGGGAGAGACCCAGTACTTC.